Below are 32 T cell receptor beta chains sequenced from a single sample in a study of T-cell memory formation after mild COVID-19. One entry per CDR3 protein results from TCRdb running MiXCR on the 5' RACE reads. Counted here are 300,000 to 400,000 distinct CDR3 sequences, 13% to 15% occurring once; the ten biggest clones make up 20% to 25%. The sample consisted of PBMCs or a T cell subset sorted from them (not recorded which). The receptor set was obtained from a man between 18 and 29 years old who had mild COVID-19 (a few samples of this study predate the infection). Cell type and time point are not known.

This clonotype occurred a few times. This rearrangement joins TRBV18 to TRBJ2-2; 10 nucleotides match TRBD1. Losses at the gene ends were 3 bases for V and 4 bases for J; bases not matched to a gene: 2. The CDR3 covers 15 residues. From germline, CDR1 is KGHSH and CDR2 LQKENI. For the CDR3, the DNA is TGTGCCAGCTCACCGGGACAGGGGATCACCGGGGAGCTGTTTTTT. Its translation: CASSPGQGITGELFF.

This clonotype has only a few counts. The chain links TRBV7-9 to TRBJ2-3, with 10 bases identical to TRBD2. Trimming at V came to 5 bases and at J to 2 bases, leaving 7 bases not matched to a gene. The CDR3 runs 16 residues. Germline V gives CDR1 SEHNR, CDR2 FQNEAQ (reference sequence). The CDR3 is CASSRLAGQDTDTQYF. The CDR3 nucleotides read TGTGCCAGCAGCCGACTAGCGGGTCAGGACACAGATACGCAGTATTTT. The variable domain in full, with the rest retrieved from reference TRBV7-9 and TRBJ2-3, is DTGVSQNPRHKITKRGQNVTFRCDPISEHNRLYWYRQTLGQGPEFLTYFQNEAQLEKSRLLSDRFSAERPKGSFSTLEIQRTEQGDSAMYLCASSRLAGQDTDTQYFGPGTRLTVL.

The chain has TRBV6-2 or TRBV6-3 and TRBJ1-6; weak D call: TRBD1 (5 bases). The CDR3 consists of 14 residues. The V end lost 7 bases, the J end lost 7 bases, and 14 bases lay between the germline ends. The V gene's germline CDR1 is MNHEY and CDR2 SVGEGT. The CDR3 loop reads CASNQWGNNSPLHF. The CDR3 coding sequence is TGTGCCAGCAACCAATGGGGCAACAATTCACCCCTCCACTTT.

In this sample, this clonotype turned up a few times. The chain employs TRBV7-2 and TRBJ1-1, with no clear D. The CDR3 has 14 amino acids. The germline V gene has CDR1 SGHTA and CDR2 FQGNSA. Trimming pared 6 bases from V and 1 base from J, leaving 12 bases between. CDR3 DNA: TGTGCCAGCAGACAGCAAGGGCGGAACACTGAAGCTTTCTTT. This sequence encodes CASRQQGRNTEAFF.

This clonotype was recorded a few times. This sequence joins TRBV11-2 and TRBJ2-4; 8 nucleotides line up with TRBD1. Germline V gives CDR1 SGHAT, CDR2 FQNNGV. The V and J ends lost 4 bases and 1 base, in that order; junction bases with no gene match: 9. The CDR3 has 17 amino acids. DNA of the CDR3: TGTGCCAGCAGCTCCAACCGACAGGGGATCGCCAAAAACATTCAGTACTTC. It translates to CASSSNRQGIAKNIQYF. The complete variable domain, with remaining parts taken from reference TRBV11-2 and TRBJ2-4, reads EAGVAQSPRYKIIEKRQSVAFWCNPISGHATLYWYQQILGQGPKLLIQFQNNGVVDDSQLPKDRFSAERLKGVDSTLKIQPAKLEDSAVYLCASSSNRQGIAKNIQYFGAGTRLSVL.

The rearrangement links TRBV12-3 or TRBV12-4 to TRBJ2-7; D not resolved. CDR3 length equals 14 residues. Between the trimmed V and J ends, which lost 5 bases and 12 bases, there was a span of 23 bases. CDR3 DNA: TGTGCCAGCAGTCCTACCCGGCTGGACGTGTTGGCGTACTTC. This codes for CASSPTRLDVLAYF.

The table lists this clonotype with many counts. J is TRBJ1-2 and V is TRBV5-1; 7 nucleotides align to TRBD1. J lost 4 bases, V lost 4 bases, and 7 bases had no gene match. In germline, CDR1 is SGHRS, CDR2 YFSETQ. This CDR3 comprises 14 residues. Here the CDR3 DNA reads TGCGCCAGCAGCATTTCGACAGGGAGCTATGGCTACACCTTC. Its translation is CASSISTGSYGYTF. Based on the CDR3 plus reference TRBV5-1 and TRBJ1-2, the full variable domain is KAGVTQTPRYLIKTRGQQVTLSCSPISGHRSVSWYQQTPGQGLQFLFEYFSETQRNKGNFPGRFSGRQFSNSRSEMNVSTLELGDSALYLCASSISTGSYGYTFGSGTRLTVV.

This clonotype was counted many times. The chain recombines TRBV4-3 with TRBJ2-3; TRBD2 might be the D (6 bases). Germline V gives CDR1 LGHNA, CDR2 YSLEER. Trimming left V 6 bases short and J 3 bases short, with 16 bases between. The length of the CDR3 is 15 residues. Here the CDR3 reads CASRLGGASTDTQYF. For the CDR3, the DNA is TGCGCCAGCAGACTGGGCGGGGCGAGTACAGATACGCAGTATTTT.

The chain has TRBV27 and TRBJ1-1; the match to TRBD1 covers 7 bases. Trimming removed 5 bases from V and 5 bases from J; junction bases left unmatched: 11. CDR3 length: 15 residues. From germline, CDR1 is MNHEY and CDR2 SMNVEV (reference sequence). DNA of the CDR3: TGTGCCAGCAGTGACTTTAGGGGGCGCCAAACTGAAGCTTTCTTT. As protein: CASSDFRGRQTEAFF.

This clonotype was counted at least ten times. The chain's CDR3 is CASSAQYGYTF. In DNA form, the CDR3 reads TGTGCCAGCAGTGCCCAGTATGGCTACACCTTC. This chain joins TRBV7-2 and TRBJ1-2; D gene unclear. Germline loops: CDR1 SGHTA, CDR2 FQGNSA. CDR3 length: 11 residues. Trimming pared 6 bases from V and 5 bases from J, leaving 7 bases between.

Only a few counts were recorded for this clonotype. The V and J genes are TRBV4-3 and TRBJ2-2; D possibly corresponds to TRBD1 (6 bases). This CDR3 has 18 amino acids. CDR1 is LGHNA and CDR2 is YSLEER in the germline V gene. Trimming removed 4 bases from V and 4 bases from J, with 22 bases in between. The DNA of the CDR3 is TGCGCCAGCAGCCGCCCCGTCAGGGGAACAGGAGGCACCGGGGAGCTGTTTTTT. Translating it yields CASSRPVRGTGGTGELFF.

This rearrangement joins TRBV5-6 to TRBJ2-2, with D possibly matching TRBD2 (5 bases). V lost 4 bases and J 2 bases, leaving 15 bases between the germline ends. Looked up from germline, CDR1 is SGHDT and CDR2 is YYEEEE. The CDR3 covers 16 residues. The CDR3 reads CASSPDGVTNTGELFF. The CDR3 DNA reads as TGTGCCAGCAGCCCGGACGGGGTCACAAACACCGGGGAGCTGTTTTTT.

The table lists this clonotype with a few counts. The CDR3 region is CASSSRYNQPQHF. The CDR3 DNA reads TGTGCCAGTAGTTCTCGCTATAATCAGCCCCAGCATTTT. The chain has TRBV19 and TRBJ1-5; no clear D. This CDR3 spans 13 amino acids. Germline CDR1 is LNHDA and CDR2 is SQIVND (reference sequence). The ends were cut back, 5 bases at V and 4 bases at J, with 9 bases in the middle.

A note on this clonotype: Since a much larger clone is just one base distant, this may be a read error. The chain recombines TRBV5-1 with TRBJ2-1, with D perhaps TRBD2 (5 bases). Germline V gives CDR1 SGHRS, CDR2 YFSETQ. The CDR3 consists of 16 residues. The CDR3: CASSLSVGLWSGEQLF. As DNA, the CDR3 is TGCGCCAGCAGCTTGTCGGTGGGCCTCTGGAGCGGAGAGCAGTTATTC.

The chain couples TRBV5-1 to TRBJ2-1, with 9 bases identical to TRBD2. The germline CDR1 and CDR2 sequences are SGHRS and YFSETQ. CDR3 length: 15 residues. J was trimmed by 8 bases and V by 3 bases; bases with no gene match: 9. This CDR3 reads CASSSLAGQRDEQFF. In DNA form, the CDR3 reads TGCGCCAGCAGCTCCCTAGCGGGGCAAAGGGATGAGCAGTTCTTC.

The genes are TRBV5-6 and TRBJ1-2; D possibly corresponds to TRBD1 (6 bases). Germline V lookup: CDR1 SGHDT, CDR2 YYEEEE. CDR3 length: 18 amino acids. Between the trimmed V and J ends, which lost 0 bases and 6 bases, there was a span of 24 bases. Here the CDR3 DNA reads TGTGCCAGCAGCTTGGTTGATTTGCCAGGGGAAGTGCTCGATGGCTACACCTTC. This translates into CASSLVDLPGEVLDGYTF.

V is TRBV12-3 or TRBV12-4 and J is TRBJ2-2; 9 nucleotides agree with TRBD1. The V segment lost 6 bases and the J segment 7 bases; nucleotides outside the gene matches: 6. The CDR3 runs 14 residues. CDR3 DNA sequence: TGTGCCAGCAGGGGGACAGGGTGGATCGGGGAGCTGTTTTTT. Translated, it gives CASRGTGWIGELFF.

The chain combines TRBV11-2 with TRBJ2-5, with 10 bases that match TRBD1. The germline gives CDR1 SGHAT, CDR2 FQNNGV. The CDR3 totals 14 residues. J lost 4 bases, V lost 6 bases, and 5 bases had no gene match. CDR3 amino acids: CASSPGQGSETQYF. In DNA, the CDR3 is TGTGCCAGCAGTCCGGGACAGGGGTCAGAGACCCAGTACTTC. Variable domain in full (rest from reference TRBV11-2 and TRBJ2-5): EAGVAQSPRYKIIEKRQSVAFWCNPISGHATLYWYQQILGQGPKLLIQFQNNGVVDDSQLPKDRFSAERLKGVDSTLKIQPAKLEDSAVYLCASSPGQGSETQYFGPGTRLLVL.

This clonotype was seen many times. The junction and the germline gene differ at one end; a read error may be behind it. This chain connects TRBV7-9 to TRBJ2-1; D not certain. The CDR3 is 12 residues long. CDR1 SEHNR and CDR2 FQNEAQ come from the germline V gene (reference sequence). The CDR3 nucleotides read TGTGCCAGCAGTTTAGGCAGCAATGAGCAGTTCTTC. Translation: CASSLGSNEQFF.

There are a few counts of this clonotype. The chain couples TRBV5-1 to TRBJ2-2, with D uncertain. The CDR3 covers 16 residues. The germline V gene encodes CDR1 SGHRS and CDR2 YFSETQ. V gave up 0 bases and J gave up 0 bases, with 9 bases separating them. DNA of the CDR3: TGCGCCAGCAGCTTGGGTCCCGTGGCGAACACCGGGGAGCTGTTTTTT. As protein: CASSLGPVANTGELFF.

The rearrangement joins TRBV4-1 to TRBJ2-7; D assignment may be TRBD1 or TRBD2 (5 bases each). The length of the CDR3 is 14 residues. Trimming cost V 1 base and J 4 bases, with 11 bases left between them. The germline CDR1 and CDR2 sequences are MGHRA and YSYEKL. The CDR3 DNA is TGCGCCAGCAGCCAAGGGGGGTTGCATTACGAGCAGTACTTC. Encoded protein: CASSQGGLHYEQYF.

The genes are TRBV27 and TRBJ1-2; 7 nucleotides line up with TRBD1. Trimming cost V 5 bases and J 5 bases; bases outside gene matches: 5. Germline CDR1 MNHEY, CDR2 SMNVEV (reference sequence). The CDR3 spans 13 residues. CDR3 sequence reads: CASSIGTDYGYTF. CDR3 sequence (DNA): TGTGCCAGCAGTATCGGGACAGATTATGGCTACACCTTC.

CDR3 coding DNA: TGTGCCAGCAGCCAAGATCTTGTCCGACGGCATCAGCCCCAGCATTTT. Residues: CASSQDLVRRHQPQHF. The rearrangement links TRBV4-2 to TRBJ1-5; no clear D. V lost 0 bases, J lost 5 bases, and 14 bases lay in between. Germline CDR1 reads LGHNA; CDR2 reads YNFKEQ. The CDR3 is 16 residues long.

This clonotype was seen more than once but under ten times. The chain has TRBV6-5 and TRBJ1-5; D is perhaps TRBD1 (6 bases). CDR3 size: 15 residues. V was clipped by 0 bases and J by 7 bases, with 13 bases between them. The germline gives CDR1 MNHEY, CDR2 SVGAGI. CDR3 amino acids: CASSYSPGAGQPQHF. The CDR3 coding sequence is TGTGCCAGCAGTTACTCGCCAGGGGCGGGCCAGCCCCAGCATTTT.

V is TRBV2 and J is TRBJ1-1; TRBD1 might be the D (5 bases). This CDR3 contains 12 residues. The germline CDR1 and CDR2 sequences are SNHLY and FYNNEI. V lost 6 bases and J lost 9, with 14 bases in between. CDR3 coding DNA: TGTGCCAGCAGCGGGGACCTCAATAAAGCTTTCTTT. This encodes CASSGDLNKAFF.

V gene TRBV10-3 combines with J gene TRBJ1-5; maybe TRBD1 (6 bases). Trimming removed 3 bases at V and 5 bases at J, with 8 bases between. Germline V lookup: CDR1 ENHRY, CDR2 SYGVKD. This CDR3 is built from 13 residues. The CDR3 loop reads CAISDRGYQPQHF. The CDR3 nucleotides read TGTGCCATCAGTGACAGGGGATATCAGCCCCAGCATTTT.

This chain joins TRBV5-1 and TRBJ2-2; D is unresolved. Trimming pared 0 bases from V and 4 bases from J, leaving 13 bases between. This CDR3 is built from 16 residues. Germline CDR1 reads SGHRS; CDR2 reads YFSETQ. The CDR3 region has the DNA TGCGCCAGCAGCTTGGCTGGTGGCTACCCCACCGGGGAGCTGTTTTTT. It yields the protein CASSLAGGYPTGELFF.

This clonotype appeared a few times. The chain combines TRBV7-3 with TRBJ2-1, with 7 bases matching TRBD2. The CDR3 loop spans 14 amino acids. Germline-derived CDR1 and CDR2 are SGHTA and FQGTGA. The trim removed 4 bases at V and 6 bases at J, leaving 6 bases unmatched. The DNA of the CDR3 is TGTGCCAGCAGCTGGACTAGTTCTGTCAATGAGCAGTTCTTC. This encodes CASSWTSSVNEQFF. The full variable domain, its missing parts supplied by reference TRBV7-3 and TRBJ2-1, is GAGVSQTPSNKVTEKGKYVELRCDPISGHTALYWYRQSLGQGPEFLIYFQGTGAADDSGLPNDRFFAVRPEGSVSTLKIQRTERGDSAVYLCASSWTSSVNEQFFGPGTRLTVL.

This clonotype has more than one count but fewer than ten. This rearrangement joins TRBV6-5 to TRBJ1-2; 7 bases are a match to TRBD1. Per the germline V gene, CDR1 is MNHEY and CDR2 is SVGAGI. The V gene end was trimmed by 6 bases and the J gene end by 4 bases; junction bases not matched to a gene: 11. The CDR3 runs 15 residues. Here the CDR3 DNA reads TGTGCCAGCAGGAAGATAGGGGGCGCGAGCTATGGCTACACCTTC. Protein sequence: CASRKIGGASYGYTF.

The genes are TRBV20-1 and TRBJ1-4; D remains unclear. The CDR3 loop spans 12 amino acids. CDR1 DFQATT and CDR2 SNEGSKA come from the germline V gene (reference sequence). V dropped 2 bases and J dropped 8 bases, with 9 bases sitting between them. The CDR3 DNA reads TGCAGTGCTAGATCGATTGAGGAAAAACTGTTTTTT. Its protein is CSARSIEEKLFF.

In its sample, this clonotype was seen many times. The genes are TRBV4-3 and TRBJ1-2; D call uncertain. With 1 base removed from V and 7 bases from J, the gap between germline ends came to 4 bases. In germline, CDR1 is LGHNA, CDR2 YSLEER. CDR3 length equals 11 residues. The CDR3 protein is CASSQAGGYTF. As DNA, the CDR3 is TGCGCCAGCAGCCAAGCGGGTGGCTACACCTTC.

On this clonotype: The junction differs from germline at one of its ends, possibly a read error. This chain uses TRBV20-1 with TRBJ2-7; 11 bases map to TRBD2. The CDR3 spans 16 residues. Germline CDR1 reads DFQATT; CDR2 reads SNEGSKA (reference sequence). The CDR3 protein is CSAREILAGGSYEKYF. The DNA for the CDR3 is TGCAGTGCTAGAGAGATCCTAGCGGGGGGTTCCTACGAGAAGTACTTC.